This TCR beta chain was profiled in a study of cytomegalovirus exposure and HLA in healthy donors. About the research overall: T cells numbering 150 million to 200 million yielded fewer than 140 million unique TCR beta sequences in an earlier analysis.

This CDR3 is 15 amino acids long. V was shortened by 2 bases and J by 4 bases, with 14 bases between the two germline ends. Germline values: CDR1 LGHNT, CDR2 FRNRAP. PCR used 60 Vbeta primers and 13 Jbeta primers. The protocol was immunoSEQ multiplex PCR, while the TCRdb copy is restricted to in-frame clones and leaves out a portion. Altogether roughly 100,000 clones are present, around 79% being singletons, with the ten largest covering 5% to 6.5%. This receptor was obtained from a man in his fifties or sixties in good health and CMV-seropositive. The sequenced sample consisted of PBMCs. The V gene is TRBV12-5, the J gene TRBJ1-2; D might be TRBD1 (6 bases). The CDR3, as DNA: TGTGCTAGTGGTTTGTCCCAGGGGCAGCTCTATGGCTACACCTTC. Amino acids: CASGLSQGQLYGYTF.